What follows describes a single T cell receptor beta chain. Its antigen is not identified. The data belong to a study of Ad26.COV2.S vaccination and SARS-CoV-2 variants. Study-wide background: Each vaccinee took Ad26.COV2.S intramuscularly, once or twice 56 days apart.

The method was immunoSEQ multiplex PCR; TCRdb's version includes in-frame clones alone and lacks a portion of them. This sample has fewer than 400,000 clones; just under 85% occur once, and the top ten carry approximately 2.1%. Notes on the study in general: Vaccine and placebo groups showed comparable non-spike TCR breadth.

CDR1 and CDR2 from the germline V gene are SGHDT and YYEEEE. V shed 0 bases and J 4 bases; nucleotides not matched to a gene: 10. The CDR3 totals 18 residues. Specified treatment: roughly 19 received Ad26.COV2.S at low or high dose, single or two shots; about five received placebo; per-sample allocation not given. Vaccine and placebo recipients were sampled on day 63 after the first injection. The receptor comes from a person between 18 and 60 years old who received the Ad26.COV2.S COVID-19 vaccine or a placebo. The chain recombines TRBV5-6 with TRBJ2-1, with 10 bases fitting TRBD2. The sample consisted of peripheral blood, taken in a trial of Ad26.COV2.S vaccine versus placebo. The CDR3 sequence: CASSLVVSSGGEYNEQFF. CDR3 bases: TGTGCCAGCAGCTTGGTCGTCTCTAGCGGGGGCGAGTACAATGAGCAGTTCTTC.